Listed here is a single T cell receptor (beta chain). This specimen comes from a study of blood T cell repertoires in COVID-19. Study summary: Acute-phase and convalescent COVID-19 samples originated in the United States, Italy and Spain. In each case, the material was cDNA or gDNA derived from T cells, B-cell-depleted T cells, or PBMCs.

Under the authors' procedure: Scientists estimated how many nucleated cells there were by amplifying reference gene primers. Profiling relied on immunoSEQ multiplex PCR, and the TCRdb table lists in-frame clones only, not all of them. V and J calls and clone size are given by that table; D and trimming were obtained from the DNA. The sample holds around 270,000 clones; roughly 80% are singletons and the top ten take 15% to 19%. V dropped 0 bases and J dropped 2 bases, with 12 bases sitting between them. CDR1 and CDR2 from the germline V gene are SGHNT and YYREEE (reference sequence). CDR3 size: 15 residues. Seattle's cohort entered during active infection and was followed longitudinally.

This sequence originates from a person between 70 and 80 years old with COVID-19, enrolled during active disease. Sequenced sample: peripheral blood. The chain has TRBV5-4 and TRBJ2-7; D is perhaps TRBD1 (5 bases). In DNA form, the CDR3 reads TGTGCCAGCAGCTTGGGGGGCAGGGTGCCCTACGAGCAGTACTTC. This encodes CASSLGGRVPYEQYF.